A selection of T cell receptor beta chains follows, all from one sample in a study of CD8 T cells in Susac syndrome. TCRdb processed the immunoSEQ multiplex PCR reads anew with MiXCR; each CDR3 protein has one entry. The sample comprises approximately 200,000 distinct CDR3 sequences, approximately 90% of which are singletons, and roughly 0.15% rests with the top ten. Specimen: CD8+ T cells from PBMCs. All receptors derive from a human donor with multiple sclerosis. Each CDR3 is given with its conserved first and last residue. D genes are given only for firm matches. Clone size appears in some rows only: once, few, many, or a class for an expanded clone.

>-|TRBV4-1|TRBJ2-3|-
CASREKTGTDTQYF
TGCGCCAGCAGGGAAAAGACTGGCACAGATACGCAGTATTTT
>-|TRBV28|TRBJ2-3|-
CASSLYRAPTDTQYF
TGTGCCAGCAGTTTATACCGGGCCCCCACAGATACGCAGTATTTT
>-|TRBV27|TRBJ1-1|-
CASRDGGPDETEAFF
TGTGCCAGCAGGGACGGGGGGCCCGATGAAACTGAAGCTTTCTTT
>-|TRBV5-6|TRBJ2-7|TRBD2
CASSLRWTRGEFEQYF
TGTGCCAGCAGCTTGAGGTGGACGCGGGGGGAGTTCGAGCAGTACTTC
>-|TRBV27|TRBJ2-7|-
CASSSLASEQYF
TGTGCCAGCAGTTCCTTAGCCAGCGAGCAGTACTTC
>once|TRBV6-1|TRBJ2-6|-
CAVNPDTFYYGANVLTF
TGTGCCGTCAATCCCGACACCTTCTATTATGGGGCCAACGTCCTGACTTTC
>-|TRBV4-2|TRBJ2-7|-
CASTDSPLDPYEQYF
TGTGCCAGCACCGATAGCCCCCTTGACCCCTACGAGCAGTACTTC
>-|TRBV21-1|TRBJ1-4|-
CASSKERPYATNEKLFF
TGTGCCAGCAGCAAAGAAAGACCGTATGCAACTAATGAAAAACTGTTTTTT
>-|TRBV6-2/TRBV6-3|TRBJ1-1|-
CASSLQGSAFF
TGTGCCAGCAGTTTACAGGGATCGGCTTTCTTT
>-|TRBV4-3|TRBJ1-2|-
CASSQEPTGYGYTF
TGCGCCAGCAGCCAGGAACCCACCGGGTATGGCTACACCTTC
>-|TRBV20-1|TRBJ2-3|-
CSASEYGSGTQYF
TGCAGTGCTAGCGAGTACGGCAGCGGGACGCAGTATTTT
>-|TRBV29-1|TRBJ2-1|TRBD2
CSVVGLAPGDNEQFF
TGCAGCGTGGTCGGACTAGCCCCGGGGGACAATGAGCAGTTCTTC
>-|TRBV6-5|TRBJ2-7|TRBD1
CASSYSPTGTGEDEQYF
TGTGCCAGCAGTTATTCTCCTACCGGGACAGGGGAGGACGAGCAGTACTTC
>-|TRBV9|TRBJ2-1|-
CASSYTDNEQFF
TGTGCCAGCAGCTATACAGACAATGAGCAGTTCTTC
>-|TRBV19|TRBJ1-1|TRBD1
CASRDRLDVAFF
TGTGCCAGTAGGGACAGGTTGGACGTCGCTTTCTTT
>-|TRBV7-6|TRBJ2-1|TRBD1
CASSTTTGVGNEQFF
TGTGCCAGCAGCACAACGACAGGGGTAGGGAATGAGCAGTTCTTC
>-|TRBV4-1|TRBJ1-1|-
CASSLQGVGNTEAFF
TGCGCCAGCAGCCTTCAGGGTGTGGGGAACACTGAAGCTTTCTTT
>-|TRBV30|TRBJ2-7|TRBD1
CAWSGGQDFSYEQYF
TGTGCCTGGAGTGGGGGACAGGACTTCTCCTACGAGCAGTACTTC
>-|TRBV27|TRBJ2-3|-
CASSLSRLKFDTQYF
TGTGCCAGCAGTTTATCCCGCCTGAAATTTGATACGCAGTATTTT
>once|TRBV19|TRBJ1-1|-
CASSIPSWGNTEAFF
TGTGCCAGTAGTATCCCCTCATGGGGCAACACTGAAGCTTTCTTT
>-|TRBV12-5|TRBJ2-5|-
CASGLDSVVEETQYF
TGTGCTAGTGGTTTGGACTCGGTGGTGGAAGAGACCCAGTACTTC
>-|TRBV3-1|TRBJ2-1|-
CASSQGGIMSYNEQFF
TGTGCCAGCAGCCAAGGCGGGATAATGAGTTACAATGAGCAGTTCTTC
>-|TRBV6-2/TRBV6-3|TRBJ1-1|-
CASSFSMLDGNTEAFF
TGTGCCAGCAGTTTTTCGATGTTGGATGGGAACACTGAAGCTTTCTTT
>-|TRBV12-3/TRBV12-4|TRBJ1-2|-
CASRSPLGVGYTF
TGTGCCAGCAGGTCACCCCTCGGGGTGGGCTACACCTTC
>-|TRBV13|TRBJ2-1|-
CASSLETGTGEQFF
TGTGCCAGCAGCTTAGAGACTGGGACGGGCGAGCAGTTCTTC
>-|TRBV3-1|TRBJ2-7|-
CASSQDDGWGAYEQYF
TGTGCCAGCAGCCAAGATGACGGTTGGGGGGCCTACGAGCAGTACTTC